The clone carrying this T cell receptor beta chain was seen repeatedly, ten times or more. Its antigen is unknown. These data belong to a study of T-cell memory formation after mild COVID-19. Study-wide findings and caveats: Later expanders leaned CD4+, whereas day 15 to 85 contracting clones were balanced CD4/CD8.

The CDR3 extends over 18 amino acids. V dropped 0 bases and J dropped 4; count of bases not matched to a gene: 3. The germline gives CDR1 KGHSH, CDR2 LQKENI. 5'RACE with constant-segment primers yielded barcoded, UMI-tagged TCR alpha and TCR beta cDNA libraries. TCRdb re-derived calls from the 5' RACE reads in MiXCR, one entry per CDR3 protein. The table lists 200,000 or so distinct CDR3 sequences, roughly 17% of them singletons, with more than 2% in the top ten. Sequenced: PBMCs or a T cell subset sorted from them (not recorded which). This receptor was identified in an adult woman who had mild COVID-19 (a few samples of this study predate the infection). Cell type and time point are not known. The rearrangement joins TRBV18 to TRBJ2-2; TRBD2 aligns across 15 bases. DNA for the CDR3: TGTGCCAGCTCACCACCGGGACTAGCGGGAGGAACCACCGGGGAGCTGTTTTTT. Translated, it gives CASSPPGLAGGTTGELFF.